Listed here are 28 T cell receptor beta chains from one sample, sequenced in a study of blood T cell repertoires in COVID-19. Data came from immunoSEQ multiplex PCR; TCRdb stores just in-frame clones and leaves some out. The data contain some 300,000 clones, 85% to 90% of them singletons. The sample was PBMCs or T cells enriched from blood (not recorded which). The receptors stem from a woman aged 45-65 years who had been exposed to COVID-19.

CDR3 loop: CAWSTNGNTIYF. CDR3 sequence (DNA): TGTGCCTGGAGCACAAATGGAAACACCATATATTTT. V is TRBV30 and J is TRBJ1-3, with unresolved D. There are 12 residues in the CDR3. CDR1 is GTSNPN, CDR2 SVGIG, per germline (reference sequence). Trimming removed 3 bases from V and 3 bases from J, with 6 bases in between.

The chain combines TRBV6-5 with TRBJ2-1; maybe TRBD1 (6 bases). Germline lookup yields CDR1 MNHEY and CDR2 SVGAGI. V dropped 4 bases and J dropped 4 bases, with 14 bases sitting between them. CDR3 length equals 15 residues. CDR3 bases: TGTGCCAGCAGTTTTGACAGGACCCCGTACAATGAGCAGTTCTTC. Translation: CASSFDRTPYNEQFF.

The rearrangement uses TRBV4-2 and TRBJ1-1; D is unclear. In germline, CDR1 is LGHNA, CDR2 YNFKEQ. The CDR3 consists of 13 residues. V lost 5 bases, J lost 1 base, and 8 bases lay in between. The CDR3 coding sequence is TGTGCCAGCAGCGAGGGTCGGAACACTGAAGCTTTCTTT. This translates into CASSEGRNTEAFF.

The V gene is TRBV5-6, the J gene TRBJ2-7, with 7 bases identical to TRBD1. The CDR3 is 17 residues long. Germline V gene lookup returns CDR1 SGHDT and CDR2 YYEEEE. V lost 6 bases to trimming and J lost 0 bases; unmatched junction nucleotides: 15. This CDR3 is CASTWLALRDSSYEQYF. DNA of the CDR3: TGTGCCAGCACCTGGCTTGCTCTACGGGACAGCTCCTACGAGCAGTACTTC.

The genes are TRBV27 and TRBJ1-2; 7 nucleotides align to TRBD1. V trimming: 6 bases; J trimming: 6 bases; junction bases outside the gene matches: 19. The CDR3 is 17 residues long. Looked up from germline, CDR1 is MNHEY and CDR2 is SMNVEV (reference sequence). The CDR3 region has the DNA TGTGCCAGCAGAACTGGGACAGTGGGTCCGTGGGTCCATGGCTACACCTTC. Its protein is CASRTGTVGPWVHGYTF.

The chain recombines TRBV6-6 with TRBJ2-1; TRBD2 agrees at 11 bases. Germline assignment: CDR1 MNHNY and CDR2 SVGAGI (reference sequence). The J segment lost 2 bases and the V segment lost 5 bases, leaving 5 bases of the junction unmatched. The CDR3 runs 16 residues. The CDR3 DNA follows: TGTGCCAGCAGTACGGGACTAGCGGAAACCTACAATGAGCAGTTCTTC. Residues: CASSTGLAETYNEQFF.

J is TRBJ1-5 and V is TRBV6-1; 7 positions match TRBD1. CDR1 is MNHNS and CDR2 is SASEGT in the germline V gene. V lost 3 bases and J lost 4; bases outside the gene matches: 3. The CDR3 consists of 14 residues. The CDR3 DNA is TGTGCCAGCAGTGACGGGACAGTAAATCAGCCCCAGCATTTT. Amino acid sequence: CASSDGTVNQPQHF.

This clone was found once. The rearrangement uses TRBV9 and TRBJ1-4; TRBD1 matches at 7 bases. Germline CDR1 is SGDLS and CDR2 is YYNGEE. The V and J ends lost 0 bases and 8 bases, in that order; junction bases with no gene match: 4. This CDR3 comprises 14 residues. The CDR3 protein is CASSVGGTAEKLFF. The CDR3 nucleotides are TGTGCCAGCAGCGTAGGGGGGACAGCGGAAAAACTGTTTTTT.

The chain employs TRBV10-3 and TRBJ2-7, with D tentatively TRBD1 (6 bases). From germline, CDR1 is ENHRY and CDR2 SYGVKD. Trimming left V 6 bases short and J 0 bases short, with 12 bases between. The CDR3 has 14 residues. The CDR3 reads CAISDRDNSYEQYF. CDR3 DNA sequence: TGTGCCATCAGCGACCGGGACAACTCCTACGAGCAGTACTTC.

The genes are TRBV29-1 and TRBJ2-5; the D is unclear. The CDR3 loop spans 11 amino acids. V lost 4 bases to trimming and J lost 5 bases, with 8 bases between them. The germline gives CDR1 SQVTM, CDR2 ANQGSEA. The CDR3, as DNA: TGCAGCGTTGTTTTTCTTGAGACCCAGTACTTC. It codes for CSVVFLETQYF.

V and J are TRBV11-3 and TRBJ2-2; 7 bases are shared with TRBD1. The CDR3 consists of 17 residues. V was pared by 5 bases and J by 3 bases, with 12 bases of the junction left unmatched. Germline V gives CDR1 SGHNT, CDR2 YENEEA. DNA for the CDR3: TGTGCCAGCAGCCCGGGGACAGACATGGTGGACACCGGGGAGCTGTTTTTT. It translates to CASSPGTDMVDTGELFF.

The CDR3 spells CASSQSGTGFSPQHF. For the CDR3, the DNA is TGTGCCAGCAGCCAAAGCGGGACAGGCTTTAGCCCCCAGCATTTT. V and J are TRBV3-1 (or the pseudogene TRBV3-2) and TRBJ1-5; 8 bases are shared with TRBD1. The CDR3 sequence is 15 residues long. Germline CDR1 LGHDT, CDR2 YNNKEL (reference sequence). V trimming: 2 bases; J trimming: 10 bases; junction bases outside the gene matches: 10.

The CDR3 region has the DNA TGTGCCAGCAGCCAAGCGGGGATAGGGAATGAGCAGTTCTTC. This translates into CASSQAGIGNEQFF. The chain uses TRBV6-5 and TRBJ2-1, with 7 bases aligning to TRBD2. This CDR3 has 14 amino acids. V lost 6 bases to trimming and J lost 7 bases; unmatched junction nucleotides: 9. Germline CDR1 is MNHEY and CDR2 is SVGAGI.

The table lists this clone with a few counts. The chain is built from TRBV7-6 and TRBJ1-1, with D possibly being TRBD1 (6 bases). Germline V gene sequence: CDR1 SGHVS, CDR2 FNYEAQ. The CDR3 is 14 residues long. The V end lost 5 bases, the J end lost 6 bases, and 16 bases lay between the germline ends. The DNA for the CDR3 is TGTGCCAGCAGCCCAACGGACAGAAACTCTGAAGCTTTCTTT. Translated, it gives CASSPTDRNSEAFF. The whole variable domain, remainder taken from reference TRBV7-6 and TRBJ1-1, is GAGVSQSPRYKVTKRGQDVALRCDPISGHVSLYWYRQALGQGPEFLTYFNYEAQQDKSGLPNDRFSAERPEGSISTLTIQRTEQRDSAMYRCASSPTDRNSEAFFGQGTRLTVV.

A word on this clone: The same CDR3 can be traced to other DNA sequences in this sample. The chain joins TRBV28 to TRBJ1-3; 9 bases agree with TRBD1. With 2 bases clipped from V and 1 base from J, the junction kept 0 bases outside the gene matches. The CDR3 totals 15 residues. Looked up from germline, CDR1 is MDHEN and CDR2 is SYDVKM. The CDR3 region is CASSLGTGSGNTIYF. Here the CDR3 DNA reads TGTGCCAGCAGTTTAGGGACAGGGTCTGGAAACACCATATATTTT.

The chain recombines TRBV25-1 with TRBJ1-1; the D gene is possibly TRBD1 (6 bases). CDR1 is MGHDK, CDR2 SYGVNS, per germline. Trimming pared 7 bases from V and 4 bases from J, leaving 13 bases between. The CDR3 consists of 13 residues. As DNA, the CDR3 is TGTGCCAGCAAAACTCAGGGGTTCACTGAAGCTTTCTTT. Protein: CASKTQGFTEAFF.

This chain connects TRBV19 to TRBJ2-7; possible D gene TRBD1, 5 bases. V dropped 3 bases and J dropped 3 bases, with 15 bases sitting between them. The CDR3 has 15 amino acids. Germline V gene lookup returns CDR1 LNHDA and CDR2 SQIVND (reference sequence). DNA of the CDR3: TGTGCCAGTAGTATTCGTCAGGGAACTAACTACGAGCAGTACTTC. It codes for CASSIRQGTNYEQYF. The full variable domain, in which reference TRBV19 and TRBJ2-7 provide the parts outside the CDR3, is DGGITQSPKYLFRKEGQNVTLSCEQNLNHDAMYWYRQDPGQGLRLIYYSQIVNDFQKGDIAEGYSVSREKKESFPLTVTSAQKNPTAFYLCASSIRQGTNYEQYFGPGTRLTVT.

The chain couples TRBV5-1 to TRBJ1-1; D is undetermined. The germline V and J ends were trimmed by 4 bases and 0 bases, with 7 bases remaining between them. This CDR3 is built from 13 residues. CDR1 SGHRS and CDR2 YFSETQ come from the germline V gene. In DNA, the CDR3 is TGCGCCAGCAGCAGTACAATGAACACTGAAGCTTTCTTT. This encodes CASSSTMNTEAFF.

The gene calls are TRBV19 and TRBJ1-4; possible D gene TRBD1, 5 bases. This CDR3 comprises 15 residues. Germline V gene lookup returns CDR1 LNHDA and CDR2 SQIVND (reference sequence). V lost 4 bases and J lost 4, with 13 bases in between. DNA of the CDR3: TGTGCCAGTAGTAATTGGGGCAGGAATAATGAAAAACTGTTTTTT. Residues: CASSNWGRNNEKLFF.

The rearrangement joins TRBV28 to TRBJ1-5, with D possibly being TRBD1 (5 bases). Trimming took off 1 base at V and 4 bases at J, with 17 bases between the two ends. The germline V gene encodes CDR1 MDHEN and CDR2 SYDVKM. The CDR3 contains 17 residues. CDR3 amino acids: CASSLSPGPGGNQPQHF. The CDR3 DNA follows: TGTGCCAGCAGTTTATCCCCCGGGCCTGGGGGGAATCAGCCCCAGCATTTT.

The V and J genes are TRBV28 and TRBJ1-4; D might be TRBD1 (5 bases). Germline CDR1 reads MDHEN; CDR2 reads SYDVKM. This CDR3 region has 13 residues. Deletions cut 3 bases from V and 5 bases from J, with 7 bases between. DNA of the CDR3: TGTGCCAGCAGTTTGGCAGGGAATGAAAAACTGTTTTTT. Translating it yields CASSLAGNEKLFF.

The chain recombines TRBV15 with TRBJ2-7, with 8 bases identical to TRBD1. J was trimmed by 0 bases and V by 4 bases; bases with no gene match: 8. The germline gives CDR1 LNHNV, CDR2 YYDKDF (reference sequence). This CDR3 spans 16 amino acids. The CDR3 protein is CATSTVDRASSYEQYF. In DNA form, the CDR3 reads TGTGCCACCAGCACCGTGGACAGGGCGAGCTCCTACGAGCAGTACTTC.

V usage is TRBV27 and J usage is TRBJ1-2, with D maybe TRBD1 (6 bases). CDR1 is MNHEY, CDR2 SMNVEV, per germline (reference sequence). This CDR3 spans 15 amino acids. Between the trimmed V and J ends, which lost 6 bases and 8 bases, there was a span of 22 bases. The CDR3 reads CASRSTGSGPIGYTF. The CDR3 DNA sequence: TGTGCCAGCAGATCGACAGGATCGGGTCCGATCGGCTACACCTTC.

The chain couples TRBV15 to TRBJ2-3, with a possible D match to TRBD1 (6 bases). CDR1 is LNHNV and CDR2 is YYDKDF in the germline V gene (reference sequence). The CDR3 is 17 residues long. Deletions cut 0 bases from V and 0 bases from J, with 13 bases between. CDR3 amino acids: CATSRDQGLSSTDTQYF. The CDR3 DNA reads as TGTGCCACCAGCAGAGACCAGGGGCTATCTAGCACAGATACGCAGTATTTT.

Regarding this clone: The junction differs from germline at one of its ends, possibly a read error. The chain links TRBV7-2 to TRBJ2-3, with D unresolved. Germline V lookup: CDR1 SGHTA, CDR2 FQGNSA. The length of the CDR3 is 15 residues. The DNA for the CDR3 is TGTGCCAGCAGCTTAGCGATACAGTTAGGCCGGCCGCCGCGTTTT. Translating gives CASSLAIQLGRPPRF.

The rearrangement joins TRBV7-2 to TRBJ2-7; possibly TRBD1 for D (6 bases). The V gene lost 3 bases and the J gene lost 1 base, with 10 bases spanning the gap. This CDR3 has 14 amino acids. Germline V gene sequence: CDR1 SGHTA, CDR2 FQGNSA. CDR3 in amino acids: CASSFRGASYEQYF. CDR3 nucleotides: TGTGCCAGCAGCTTCAGGGGCGCATCCTACGAGCAGTACTTC.

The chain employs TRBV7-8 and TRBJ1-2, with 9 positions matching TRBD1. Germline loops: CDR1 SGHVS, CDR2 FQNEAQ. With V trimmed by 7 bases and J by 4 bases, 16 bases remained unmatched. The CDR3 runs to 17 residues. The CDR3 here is CASNRMEGLQGAYGYTF. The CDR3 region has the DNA TGTGCCAGCAACCGGATGGAAGGGTTACAGGGGGCCTATGGCTACACCTTC.

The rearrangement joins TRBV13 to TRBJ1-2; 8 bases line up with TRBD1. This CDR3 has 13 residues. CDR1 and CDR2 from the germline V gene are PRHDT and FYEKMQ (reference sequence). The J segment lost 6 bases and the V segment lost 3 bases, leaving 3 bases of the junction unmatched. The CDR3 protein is CASSLQGADGYTF. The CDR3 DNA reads TGTGCCAGCAGCTTGCAGGGGGCCGATGGCTACACCTTC.